Listed here is a single TCR beta chain. Its antigen is still unknown. One base away there is no much larger clone; base qualities are not given. Separate from the approximately 700-subject first cohort, the validation cohort of 95 to 150 subjects was the group to which the donors belonged. The library was produced with the immunoSEQ multiplex PCR assay. The authors' pipeline ran thus. A statistical classification framework was developed to diagnose cytomegalovirus status using the catalog of TCR beta chain sequences. TCRdb holds this immuneACCESS table with in-frame rearrangements only. Some clones are missing; in checked studies, unresolved V genes explain under half, and the rest has no known cause. V and J calls plus clone size are reproduced from that table; the DNA served to infer D and trimming. Present in this sample are over 120,000 clones, over 80% of which were seen just once. The ten largest make up 6.2% of the sample.

The data derive from a study of cytomegalovirus exposure and HLA in healthy donors (dated by TCRdb to between 2016 and 2019). For the study in its entirety: A later analysis indicated that the 130 or so validation repertoires were generated on the platform also employed for the 650 to 850 repertoires of the first cohort. The study aimed to test whether cataloging public T cell receptors could reveal signatures of past pathogen exposure. A separate validation cohort of 100 to 150 different subjects was used in addition to the 666-subject first cohort. To predict cytomegalovirus infection status, the study combined high-throughput TCR immunosequencing, statistical association of individual TCRs with disease status, and machine learning.

From the germline V gene, CDR1 is MNHEY and CDR2 is SVGAGI. A distance of 22 bases separates the germline ends of V and J, which lose 6 bases and 8 bases respectively. The CDR3, cysteine through phenylalanine, is 15 amino acids long. The only DNA kept is the CDR3, 45 bases in frame from the first base. Results the study describes overall, beyond this receptor: A later analysis lacked HLA typing for the validation cohort, so it scored co-occurrence in that cohort across all 110 or so repertoires. A later analysis found that TCRs clustered in the first cohort also tended to co-occur in the roughly 110 validation repertoires, with 94% of cluster scores above 0. In vitro tests confirmed that a few of the cytomegalovirus-associated TCR beta chains recognize cytomegalovirus antigens. The study listed approximately 150 TCR beta chains as associated with cytomegalovirus. Cytomegalovirus status was reported to be diagnosed by the classifier with high specificity and sensitivity in both the original and validation cohorts. It was suggested by the authors that the approach could potentially be generalized to other disease states and immunological phenotypes. Most TCR sequences were seen in very few donors, while some public TCRs were found in many individuals.

The V and J genes are TRBV6-5 and TRBJ1-2; too little of a D gene remains to name it. The sequence came from a woman aged 25 to 39 in good health and CMV-seropositive. Sequenced sample: PBMCs. The DNA is TGTGCCAGCAGACAATCGGCGAAGCCGGGTACGGGCTACACCTTC. Its protein is CASRQSAKPGTGYTF.